The 21 T cell receptor beta chains presented below share a single source sample, sequenced in a study of blood T cell repertoires in COVID-19. Profiling relied on immunoSEQ multiplex PCR, and the TCRdb table lists in-frame clones only, not all of them. This table holds about 170,000 clones, 92% found once. Sequencing was carried out using peripheral blood. The origin of the receptors is a man aged 30 to 45 with COVID-19, enrolled during active disease.

V usage is TRBV6-6 and J usage is TRBJ2-5, with D possibly matching TRBD1 (5 bases). CDR1 is MNHNY, CDR2 SVGAGI, per germline (reference sequence). The germline V and J ends were trimmed by 4 bases and 10 bases, with 13 bases remaining between them. The CDR3 runs 12 residues. CDR3 bases: TGTGCCAGCAGTTTTACTCAGGGCGACCAGTACTTC. This codes for CASSFTQGDQYF.

On this clone itself: Other DNA sequences within the sample encode an identical CDR3. This chain joins TRBV19 and TRBJ1-5; no definite D call. The CDR3 extends over 14 amino acids. Germline assignment: CDR1 LNHDA and CDR2 SQIVND (reference sequence). V shed 3 bases and J shed 0 bases, with 6 bases lying between them. The DNA for the CDR3 is TGTGCCAGTAGTATCCGCGATAGCAATCAGCCCCAGCATTTT. Protein product: CASSIRDSNQPQHF.

The rearrangement links TRBV11-3 to TRBJ1-1; no definite D call. Trimming took 1 base from V and 5 from J, leaving 8 bases between them. This CDR3 has 13 residues. Germline CDR1 and CDR2: SGHNT and YENEEA. The CDR3 nucleotides read TGTGCCAGCAGCTTAGTAGCCGGGACTGAAGCTTTCTTT. Residues: CASSLVAGTEAFF.

The J gene is TRBJ1-1, the V gene TRBV15, with a possible D match to TRBD1 (6 bases). Between the trimmed V and J ends, which lost 3 bases and 1 base, there was a span of 9 bases. Germline values: CDR1 LNHNV, CDR2 YYDKDF (reference sequence). The CDR3 runs 14 residues. CDR3 sequence reads: CATSSGTKNTEAFF. The DNA of the CDR3 is TGTGCCACCAGCAGCGGGACAAAGAACACTGAAGCTTTCTTT. The full variable domain, with the rest looked up from reference TRBV15 and TRBJ1-1, is DAMVIQNPRYQVTQFGKPVTLSCSQTLNHNVMYWYQQKSSQAPKLLFHYYDKDFNNEADTPDNFQSRRPNTSFCFLDIRSPGLGDTAMYLCATSSGTKNTEAFFGQGTRLTVV.

The chain has TRBV28 and TRBJ2-1; D unresolved. The CDR3 has 16 amino acids. Trimming shortened V by 3 bases and J by 0 bases, and 12 bases separated the two germline ends. The germline V gene encodes CDR1 MDHEN and CDR2 SYDVKM. Here the CDR3 reads CASSFPGYRSYNEQFF. The CDR3 DNA follows: TGTGCCAGCAGTTTCCCAGGCTACCGCTCCTACAATGAGCAGTTCTTC.

For the CDR3, the DNA is TGCGCCAGCAGTATAGCGGGACTTATCGGGCAGTACTTC. Its translation: CASSIAGLIGQYF. This chain joins TRBV4-1 and TRBJ2-7; 8 bases match TRBD2. Germline V gene lookup returns CDR1 MGHRA and CDR2 YSYEKL. V was pared by 6 bases and J by 9 bases, with 10 bases of the junction left unmatched. The CDR3 is 13 amino acids.

The V gene is TRBV11-1, the J gene TRBJ2-5, with a tentative D call TRBD1 (6 bases). CDR3 length equals 14 residues. V dropped 6 bases and J dropped 5 bases, with 16 bases sitting between them. Germline V gene data show CDR1 as SGHAT and CDR2 as FQDESV (reference sequence). The CDR3 DNA follows: TGTGCCAGCAGACCCGACAGGTTGCGGGAGACCCAGTACTTC. Its translation: CASRPDRLRETQYF.

The chain joins TRBV5-5 to TRBJ2-7, with D maybe TRBD1 (6 bases). The CDR3 has 15 residues. CDR1 and CDR2 (germline): SGHKS, YYEKEE (reference sequence). Trimming left V 1 base short and J 0 bases short, with 11 bases between. CDR3 residues: CASSLYRTVSYEQYF. The CDR3 nucleotides are TGTGCCAGCAGCTTGTATAGGACAGTCTCCTACGAGCAGTACTTC.

The chain couples TRBV27 to TRBJ2-6; D possibly corresponds to TRBD1 (6 bases). CDR3 length: 16 amino acids. CDR1 and CDR2 (germline): MNHEY, SMNVEV (reference sequence). The V end was cut by 4 bases, the J end by 4 bases, with 14 bases between. The CDR3 DNA is TGTGCCAGCAGTTCGGACAGACTGGGGGGGGCCAACGTCCTGACTTTC. Residues: CASSSDRLGGANVLTF.

This sequence joins TRBV9 and TRBJ2-5; 9 bases map to TRBD2. The length of the CDR3 is 18 residues. Looked up from germline, CDR1 is SGDLS and CDR2 is YYNGEE. V lost 0 bases, J lost 7 bases, and 16 bases stayed unmatched. The CDR3 DNA is TGTGCCAGCAGCGTAGGGGGCTCCGGCGGGAGGGTGATCGGGACCCAGTACTTC. It codes for CASSVGGSGGRVIGTQYF.

This clone was counted once. V and J are TRBV2 and TRBJ1-3; possible D gene TRBD1, 5 bases. Trimming left V 7 bases short and J 12 bases short, with 13 bases between. The CDR3 covers 11 residues. Germline lookup yields CDR1 SNHLY and CDR2 FYNNEI. CDR3 bases: TGTGCCAGCACCACGGGACTTCTCATATATTTT. Translated, it gives CASTTGLLIYF.

The chain employs TRBV20-1 and TRBJ1-1; 9 bases fit TRBD1. This CDR3 has 14 residues. Germline CDR1 reads DFQATT; CDR2 reads SNEGSKA (reference sequence). Trimming at V came to 3 bases and at J to 3 bases, leaving 5 bases not matched to a gene. The DNA for the CDR3 is TGCAGTGCTAGTCGGACAGGGGTGGACACTGAAGCTTTCTTT. This codes for CSASRTGVDTEAFF.

This chain links TRBV12-5 with TRBJ1-5; D gene ambiguous. V was cut by 3 bases and J by 2 bases, with 5 bases left in between. The length of the CDR3 is 13 residues. Germline CDR1 LGHNT, CDR2 FRNRAP. For the CDR3, the DNA is TGTGCTAGTGGTTTTGAGCGCAATCAGCCCCAGCATTTT. It yields the protein CASGFERNQPQHF.

V and J are TRBV3-1 (or the pseudogene TRBV3-2) and TRBJ1-2; the D is unclear. Looked up from germline, CDR1 is LGHDT and CDR2 is YNNKEL (reference sequence). With 1 base removed from V and 4 bases from J, the gap between germline ends came to 7 bases. The CDR3 sequence is 13 residues long. The CDR3 region has the DNA TGTGCCAGCAGCCAAGGACACCTCTATGGCTACACCTTC. Residues: CASSQGHLYGYTF.

This clone was seen a single time. This chain uses TRBV30 with TRBJ1-5; D unresolved. The CDR3 extends over 13 amino acids. Germline CDR1 is GTSNPN and CDR2 is SVGIG (reference sequence). Trimming took off 2 bases at V and 4 bases at J, with 9 bases between the two ends. In nucleotides, the CDR3 is TGTGCCTGGAGTCGAGGCGCAAATCAGCCCCAGCATTTT. Its protein product is CAWSRGANQPQHF. Looking up the rest from reference TRBV30 and TRBJ1-5 gives the full variable domain: SQTIHQWPATLVQPVGSPLSLECTVEGTSNPNLYWYRQAAGRGLQLLFYSVGIGQISSEVPQNLSASRPQDRQFILSSKKLLLSDSGFYLCAWSRGANQPQHFGDGTRLSIL.

The rearrangement joins TRBV7-6 to TRBJ2-2; D remains ambiguous. Trimming removed 1 base from V and 5 bases from J, with 11 bases in between. Per germline, CDR1 SGHVS and CDR2 FNYEAQ. The CDR3 loop spans 15 amino acids. CDR3: CASSLGVARTGELFF. Here the CDR3 DNA reads TGTGCCAGCAGCTTAGGGGTAGCCCGAACCGGGGAGCTGTTTTTT.

Here the CDR3 DNA reads TGTGCCAGCAGTTACTCGGGACTAAATTCACCCCTCCACTTT. Protein product: CASSYSGLNSPLHF. The chain links TRBV6-5 to TRBJ1-6, with TRBD1 as a possible D gene (5 bases). The CDR3 loop spans 14 amino acids. Germline-derived CDR1 and CDR2 are MNHEY and SVGAGI. V dropped 0 bases and J dropped 7 bases, with 7 bases sitting between them.

V usage is TRBV4-2 and J usage is TRBJ2-7, with no clear D. The length of the CDR3 is 14 residues. The V gene's germline CDR1 is LGHNA and CDR2 YNFKEQ. V lost 1 base and J 3 bases, leaving 10 bases between the germline ends. Here the CDR3 reads CASSQVQRGYEQYF. CDR3 in DNA: TGTGCCAGCAGCCAAGTTCAAAGAGGCTACGAGCAGTACTTC.

This chain uses TRBV10-3 with TRBJ2-1; 8 nucleotides align to TRBD1. This CDR3 spans 13 amino acids. Germline V gives CDR1 ENHRY, CDR2 SYGVKD. V gave up 7 bases and J gave up 3 bases; unmatched junction bases: 2. CDR3 coding DNA: TGTGCCATCACTACAGGGGGCTACAATGAGCAGTTCTTC. This codes for CAITTGGYNEQFF.

The V gene is TRBV19, the J gene TRBJ1-5; D possibly corresponds to TRBD1 (5 bases). Trimming took off 8 bases at V and 7 bases at J, with 15 bases between the two ends. The CDR3 loop spans 13 amino acids. CDR1 is LNHDA, CDR2 SQIVND, per germline (reference sequence). CDR3 loop: CASWTRGRQPQHF. In DNA form, the CDR3 reads TGTGCCAGTTGGACAAGGGGTAGACAGCCCCAGCATTTT.

As for this clone: The DNA is left out, because the CDR3 cannot be placed on it with certainty; the CDR3 is given as TCRdb lists it. This rearrangement joins TRBV5-1 to TRBJ1-1; the table's D call TRBD1 went unverified against the DNA. CDR1 and CDR2 from the germline V gene are SGHRS and YFSETQ. The CDR3 comprises 17 residues, both ends counted. The chain's CDR3 is CASSLVRARGLGTEAFF.